This T cell receptor beta chain was sequenced for a study of blood T cells in healthy people across ages. PCR was performed a second time for about 6 to 11 cycles using a sample-barcoded 5' primer and a J-beta primer mix. The study obtained at least 3 million CDR3-containing paired-end reads from every sample. TCRdb re-called the 5' RACE reads with MiXCR, one entry per CDR3 protein. The sample consists of 1.5 million to 2 million distinct CDR3 sequences, approximately 40% of them appearing once. Findings and caveats of the study: Researchers judged that diversity estimates from one million T cells fell short of true values. When set beside aged donors, long-lived donors presented more naive CD4+ cells and higher diversity. Per million T cells, the diversity of TCR beta decreased roughly linearly as age advanced.

Comment on this clonotype: Its matching antigen is unknown.

Trimming stripped 1 base from V and 4 bases from J, with 15 bases between. CDR3 size: 17 residues. Germline V lookup: CDR1 SGHRS, CDR2 YFSETQ. The chain carries TRBV5-1 and TRBJ2-6; D possibly matches TRBD1 or TRBD2 (5 bases each). The sequence came from a human donor in good health. The sequenced sample consisted of blood. The CDR3 DNA is TGCGCCAGCAGCTTGAAAAGAGGGGCCGGAGGGGCCAACGTCCTGACTTTC. This encodes CASSLKRGAGGANVLTF.